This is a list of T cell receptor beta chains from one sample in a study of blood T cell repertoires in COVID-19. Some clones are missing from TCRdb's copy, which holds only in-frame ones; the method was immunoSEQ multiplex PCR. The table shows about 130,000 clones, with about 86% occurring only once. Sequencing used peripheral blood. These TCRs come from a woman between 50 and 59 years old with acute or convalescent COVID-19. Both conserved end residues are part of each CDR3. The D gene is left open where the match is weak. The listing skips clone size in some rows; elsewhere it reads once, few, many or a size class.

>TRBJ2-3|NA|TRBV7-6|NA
TGTGCCAGCAGCCCAGAGCGTTGGATCACAGATACGCAGTATTTT
CASSPERWITDTQYF
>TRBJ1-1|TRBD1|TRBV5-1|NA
TGCGCCAGCAGTAACCCCGAGACAGGGTTGAACACTGAAGCTTTCTTT
CASSNPETGLNTEAFF
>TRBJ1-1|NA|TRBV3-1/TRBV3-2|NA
TGTGCCAGCAGGAAATGGGGCATTGGCACTGAAGCTTTCTTT
CASRKWGIGTEAFF
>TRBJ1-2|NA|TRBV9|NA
TGTGCCAGCAGCGTAGGAGATACCTATGGCTACACCTTC
CASSVGDTYGYTF
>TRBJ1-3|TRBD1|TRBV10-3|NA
TGTGCCATCAAGACAGGGGACGGAAACACCATATATTTT
CAIKTGDGNTIYF
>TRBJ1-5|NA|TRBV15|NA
TGTGCCACCAGCAGCCCGAGAGTATTACAGCCCCAGCATTTT
CATSSPRVLQPQHF
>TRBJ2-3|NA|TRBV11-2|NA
TGTGCCAGCAGCTTAGGTGGGCCTCACGGCACAGATACGCAGTATTTT
CASSLGGPHGTDTQYF
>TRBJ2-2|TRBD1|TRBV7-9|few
TGTGCCAGCAGCAACTCCCAAGTAACAGGGGTTATCACCGGGGAGCTGTTTTTT
CASSNSQVTGVITGELFF
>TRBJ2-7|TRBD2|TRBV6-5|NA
TGTGCCAGCAGCTTACTAGCGGAGTCCTACGAGCAGTACTTC
CASSLLAESYEQYF
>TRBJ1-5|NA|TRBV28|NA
TGTGCCAGCAGTTTACAGATCTATCAGCCCCAGCATTTT
CASSLQIYQPQHF
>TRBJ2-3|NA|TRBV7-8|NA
TGTGCCAGCAGACTAGATTCAGATACGCAGTATTTT
CASRLDSDTQYF
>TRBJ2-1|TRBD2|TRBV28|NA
TGTGCCAGCAGTCGGAGCGGGAGTTCGTACAATGAGCAGTTCTTC
CASSRSGSSYNEQFF
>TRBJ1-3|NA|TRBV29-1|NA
TGCAGCGCCGGGAGCGAGGTGTCTGGAAACACCATATATTTT
CSAGSEVSGNTIYF
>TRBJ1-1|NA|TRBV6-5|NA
TGTGCCAGCAGGGGGGGGCAGGTGAACACTGAAGCTTTCTTT
CASRGGQVNTEAFF
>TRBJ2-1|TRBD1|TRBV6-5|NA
TGTGCCAGCCAACCGGGACAGGGTCGAAATGAGCAGTTCTTC
CASQPGQGRNEQFF